These 27 T cell receptor beta chains came from one sample sequenced in a study of T cell clonotyping in hematopoietic cell transplantation. The table came from immunoSEQ multiplex PCR; TCRdb's copy has only in-frame clones and leaves some out. This sample has nearly 70,000 clones, with 90% to 95% found just once. The sample taken for sequencing was peripheral blood mononuclear cells. The receptors were sampled from a middle-aged man in good health. Some clones in this sample may be carry-over from other donors' samples.

This clone was counted between two and nine times. V is TRBV2 and J is TRBJ1-6; TRBD1 agrees at 8 bases. The germline gives CDR1 SNHLY, CDR2 FYNNEI. The CDR3 runs to 15 residues. Germline trimming cut 6 bases from V and 9 bases from J; bases unmatched to any gene: 10. The CDR3: CASSAGTGVGSPLHF. CDR3 DNA: TGTGCCAGCAGCGCCGGGACAGGAGTGGGTTCACCCCTCCACTTT.

Here the CDR3 reads CASSLEVQPQHF. The CDR3 coding sequence is TGTGCCAGCAGCTTAGAAGTACAGCCCCAGCATTTT. The chain uses TRBV7-9 and TRBJ1-5; D ambiguous. Germline lookup yields CDR1 SEHNR and CDR2 FQNEAQ (reference sequence). This CDR3 has 12 amino acids. Trimming removed 1 base from V and 7 bases from J, with 5 bases in between.

CDR3 region: CASSSTGELFF. CDR3 sequence (DNA): TGTGCCAGCAGCTCAACCGGGGAGCTGTTTTTT. This rearrangement joins TRBV7-9 to TRBJ2-2; the D is unclear. Germline values: CDR1 SEHNR, CDR2 FQNEAQ (reference sequence). V lost 4 bases and J 5 bases, leaving 2 bases between the germline ends. The CDR3 spans 11 residues.

The sample holds a few counts of this clone. CDR3 nucleotide sequence: TGTGCCAGCAAAGGCTGGGGGAACTATGGCTACACCTTC. It specifies CASKGWGNYGYTF. The rearrangement joins TRBV6-1 to TRBJ1-2; D might be TRBD1 (5 bases). Germline-derived CDR1 and CDR2 are MNHNS and SASEGT. V was clipped by 7 bases and J by 2 bases, with 11 bases between them. The CDR3 is made up of 13 amino acids.

In DNA, the CDR3 is TGTGCCAGCAGTTACTCGATGGCGGCAAAGAACACTGAAGCTTTCTTT. Its translation: CASSYSMAAKNTEAFF. The rearrangement joins TRBV6-5 to TRBJ1-1; D remains ambiguous. CDR3 length: 16 amino acids. The germline V and J ends were trimmed by 0 bases and 1 base, with 12 bases remaining between them. Per the germline V gene, CDR1 is MNHEY and CDR2 is SVGAGI.

The genes are TRBV6-5 and TRBJ2-5, with 7 nucleotides matching TRBD1. The V and J ends lost 3 bases and 2 bases, in that order; junction bases with no gene match: 9. This CDR3 contains 16 residues. Germline V gene lookup returns CDR1 MNHEY and CDR2 SVGAGI. CDR3 amino acids: CASSYPKGQRQETQYF. The CDR3, as DNA: TGTGCCAGCAGTTATCCCAAGGGACAGCGGCAAGAGACCCAGTACTTC.

The chain recombines TRBV19 with TRBJ1-1; 8 bases line up with TRBD1. Germline assignment: CDR1 LNHDA and CDR2 SQIVND (reference sequence). The CDR3 covers 13 residues. Germline trimming cut 10 bases from V and 4 bases from J; bases unmatched to any gene: 8. This chain's CDR3 is CATRLTGGTEAFF. The CDR3 DNA sequence: TGTGCCACCCGGCTCACAGGGGGCACTGAAGCTTTCTTT. The complete variable domain, with remaining parts taken from reference TRBV19 and TRBJ1-1, reads DGGITQSPKYLFRKEGQNVTLSCEQNLNHDAMYWYRQDPGQGLRLIYYSQIVNDFQKGDIAEGYSVSREKKESFPLTVTSAQKNPTAFYLCATRLTGGTEAFFGQGTRLTVV.

The gene calls are TRBV7-3 and TRBJ2-1; 15 bases line up with TRBD2. This CDR3 is built from 19 residues. CDR1 is SGHTA, CDR2 FQGTGA, per germline. Germline trimming cut 2 bases from V and 1 base from J; bases unmatched to any gene: 6. The CDR3 here is CASSLGGGLAGGSYNEQFF. CDR3 coding DNA: TGTGCCAGCAGCTTAGGCGGTGGACTAGCGGGAGGGTCCTACAATGAGCAGTTCTTC. Drawing the rest from reference TRBV7-3 and TRBJ2-1, the complete variable domain is GAGVSQTPSNKVTEKGKYVELRCDPISGHTALYWYRQSLGQGPEFLIYFQGTGAADDSGLPNDRFFAVRPEGSVSTLKIQRTERGDSAVYLCASSLGGGLAGGSYNEQFFGPGTRLTVL.

The chain is built from TRBV30 and TRBJ2-2; D ambiguous. Germline assignment: CDR1 GTSNPN and CDR2 SVGIG (reference sequence). The CDR3 has 14 residues. V lost 6 bases and J 5 bases, leaving 16 bases between the germline ends. The CDR3 DNA follows: TGTGCCTGTTTCTCGGCAGATATTACCGGGGAGCTGTTTTTT. Its translation: CACFSADITGELFF.

The chain uses TRBV5-1 and TRBJ2-7; 12 bases match TRBD2. Germline V gene sequence: CDR1 SGHRS, CDR2 YFSETQ. V lost 6 bases, J lost 5 bases, and 6 bases stayed unmatched. This CDR3 is built from 14 residues. The CDR3 DNA follows: TGCGCCAGCACCTGGACTAGCGGGACACACGAGCAGTACTTC. It codes for CASTWTSGTHEQYF.

This chain uses TRBV18 with TRBJ1-1; D not resolved. Germline V gives CDR1 KGHSH, CDR2 LQKENI. The V end was cut by 8 bases, the J end by 7 bases, with 5 bases between. The CDR3 spans 9 residues. CDR3 sequence: CASRVEAFF. CDR3 bases: TGTGCCAGCCGGGTTGAAGCTTTCTTT.

This clone was seen just once. The rearrangement joins TRBV11-2 to TRBJ1-1; no definite D call. Trimming cost V 5 bases and J 2 bases, with 9 bases left between them. The CDR3 is 13 amino acids. Germline loops: CDR1 SGHAT, CDR2 FQNNGV. CDR3 in amino acids: CASSPHPNTEAFF. DNA of the CDR3: TGTGCCAGCAGCCCCCATCCTAACACTGAAGCTTTCTTT.

The chain recombines TRBV4-1 with TRBJ2-7; D gene ambiguous. V gave up 0 bases and J gave up 2 bases, with 11 bases separating them. The CDR3 runs to 15 residues. Germline V CDR1 and CDR2: MGHRA, YSYEKL. The CDR3 region is CASSQDLAGTYEQYF. CDR3 DNA: TGCGCCAGCAGCCAAGACCTCGCTGGGACCTACGAGCAGTACTTC.

The chain employs TRBV10-3 and TRBJ1-4; perhaps TRBD1 as D (5 bases). The CDR3 is 18 amino acids. CDR1 is ENHRY, CDR2 SYGVKD, per germline. With 4 bases removed from V and 0 bases from J, the gap between germline ends came to 18 bases. The CDR3 region is CAISVPWAGPATNEKLFF. CDR3 coding DNA: TGTGCCATCAGTGTTCCGTGGGCAGGGCCTGCAACTAATGAAAAACTGTTTTTT.

Only one count was recorded for this clone. The rearrangement links TRBV5-6 to TRBJ1-5; D possibly corresponds to TRBD1 (6 bases). The V gene's germline CDR1 is SGHDT and CDR2 YYEEEE. Trimming pared 0 bases from V and 2 bases from J, leaving 9 bases between. The CDR3 has 15 residues. CDR3 DNA: TGTGCCAGCAGCTTGGCAGGGGCGGGCAATCAGCCCCAGCATTTT. It yields the protein CASSLAGAGNQPQHF.

The chain couples TRBV7-3 to TRBJ2-7, with 7 bases aligning to TRBD2. From germline, CDR1 is SGHTA and CDR2 FQGTGA. Trimming removed 3 bases from V and 7 bases from J; junction bases left unmatched: 6. CDR3 length: 13 amino acids. This CDR3 reads CASSFAGDGEQYF. The CDR3 nucleotides are TGTGCCAGCAGCTTTGCGGGGGATGGGGAGCAGTACTTC.

In its sample, this clone was seen a few times. The chain joins TRBV28 to TRBJ1-4; D unclear. Per germline, CDR1 MDHEN and CDR2 SYDVKM. Trimming pared 8 bases from V and 0 bases from J, leaving 16 bases between. This CDR3 contains 16 residues. CDR3 amino acids: CASGPLTLATNEKLFF. DNA of the CDR3: TGTGCCAGCGGACCACTTACACTCGCAACTAATGAAAAACTGTTTTTT.

The V call is TRBV7-3, the J call TRBJ1-1; D perhaps matches TRBD1 (6 bases). Trimming pared 5 bases from V and 4 bases from J, leaving 11 bases between. Germline V CDR1 and CDR2: SGHTA, FQGTGA. The CDR3 has 13 amino acids. Written as DNA, the CDR3 is TGTGCCAGCAGCACCACAGGGAGCACTGAAGCTTTCTTT. Protein product: CASSTTGSTEAFF.

The gene calls are TRBV19 and TRBJ1-2; TRBD1 matches at 10 bases. Germline lookup yields CDR1 LNHDA and CDR2 SQIVND (reference sequence). This CDR3 region has 14 residues. Germline trimming cut 8 bases from V and 3 bases from J; bases unmatched to any gene: 6. CDR3 sequence: CASSTGGEDYGYTF. CDR3 sequence (DNA): TGTGCCAGTTCGACAGGGGGCGAGGACTATGGCTACACCTTC.

V gene TRBV7-8 combines with J gene TRBJ2-1; D unresolved. CDR3 length: 12 amino acids. V lost 1 base to trimming and J lost 9 bases, with 7 bases between them. CDR1 is SGHVS, CDR2 FQNEAQ, per germline. CDR3 nucleotides: TGTGCCAGCAGCTTAGAAATCTTTGAGCAGTTCTTC. This sequence encodes CASSLEIFEQFF. The variable domain in full, with the rest retrieved from reference TRBV7-8 and TRBJ2-1, is GAGVSQSPRYKVAKRGQDVALRCDPISGHVSLFWYQQALGQGPEFLTYFQNEAQLDKSGLPSDRFFAERPEGSVSTLKIQRTQQEDSAVYLCASSLEIFEQFFGPGTRLTVL.

This clone was recorded once. The V gene is TRBV6-1, the J gene TRBJ1-2; D is unclear. Trimming removed 1 base from V and 2 bases from J, with 11 bases in between. From germline, CDR1 is MNHNS and CDR2 SASEGT. The CDR3 spans 15 residues. CDR3 DNA: TGTGCCAGCAGTGAAGATCCCTGGCAGAACTATGGCTACACCTTC. Translation: CASSEDPWQNYGYTF.

The chain joins TRBV5-1 to TRBJ2-3, with D possibly being TRBD1 or TRBD2 (5 bases each). Germline CDR1 is SGHRS and CDR2 is YFSETQ. This CDR3 has 15 residues. Trimming pared 6 bases from V and 0 bases from J, leaving 14 bases between. In DNA, the CDR3 is TGCGCCAGCACCCATCGTGGGGGAAGCACAGATACGCAGTATTTT. Its protein product is CASTHRGGSTDTQYF.

This chain uses TRBV18 with TRBJ2-6; weak D call: TRBD1 (6 bases). The CDR3 consists of 18 residues. The V end was cut by 4 bases, the J end by 2 bases, with 18 bases between. Germline V gene lookup returns CDR1 KGHSH and CDR2 LQKENI. The CDR3 loop reads CASSLDVNTGTGANVLTF. DNA for the CDR3: TGTGCCAGCTCACTCGACGTAAATACAGGGACTGGGGCCAACGTCCTGACTTTC.

The rearrangement uses TRBV19 and TRBJ2-3, with 9 bases that match TRBD1. CDR3 length: 15 residues. V lost 6 bases to trimming and J lost 4 bases; unmatched junction nucleotides: 8. The germline CDR1 and CDR2 sequences are LNHDA and SQIVND (reference sequence). The CDR3 DNA sequence: TGTGCCAGTAGACCACAGGGGGCCGTAGCAGATACGCAGTATTTT. As protein: CASRPQGAVADTQYF.

V and J are TRBV19 and TRBJ2-5; D gene ambiguous. V was cut by 2 bases and J by 4 bases, with 8 bases left in between. Looked up from germline, CDR1 is LNHDA and CDR2 is SQIVND (reference sequence). The CDR3 runs to 13 residues. CDR3 sequence: CASSISAAETQYF. CDR3 in DNA: TGTGCCAGTAGTATATCGGCAGCAGAGACCCAGTACTTC.

The chain links TRBV5-5 to TRBJ2-7, with D hard to call. CDR3 length equals 14 residues. V lost 0 bases, J lost 6 bases, and 13 bases lay in between. The V gene's germline CDR1 is SGHKS and CDR2 YYEKEE (reference sequence). CDR3: CASSLGQLIGEQYF. CDR3 DNA: TGTGCCAGCAGCTTGGGCCAACTAATTGGCGAGCAGTACTTC.

The chain couples TRBV28 to TRBJ1-5; 10 nucleotides agree with TRBD1. CDR3 length equals 15 residues. From germline, CDR1 is MDHEN and CDR2 SYDVKM. V lost 4 bases, J lost 5 bases, and 5 bases stayed unmatched. The CDR3 sequence: CASSSSGTGDQPQHF. The DNA of the CDR3 is TGTGCCAGCAGTTCCTCAGGGACAGGGGATCAGCCCCAGCATTTT.